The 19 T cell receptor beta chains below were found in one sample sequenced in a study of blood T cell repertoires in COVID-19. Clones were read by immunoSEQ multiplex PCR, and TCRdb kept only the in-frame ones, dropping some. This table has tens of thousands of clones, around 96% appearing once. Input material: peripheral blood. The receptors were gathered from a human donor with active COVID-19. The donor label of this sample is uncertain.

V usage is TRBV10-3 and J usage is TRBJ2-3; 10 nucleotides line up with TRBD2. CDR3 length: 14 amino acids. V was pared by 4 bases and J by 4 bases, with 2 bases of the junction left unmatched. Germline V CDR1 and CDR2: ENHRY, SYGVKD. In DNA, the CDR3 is TGTGCCATCAGTGGAGCGGGAGGGCCAGATACGCAGTATTTT. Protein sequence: CAISGAGGPDTQYF.

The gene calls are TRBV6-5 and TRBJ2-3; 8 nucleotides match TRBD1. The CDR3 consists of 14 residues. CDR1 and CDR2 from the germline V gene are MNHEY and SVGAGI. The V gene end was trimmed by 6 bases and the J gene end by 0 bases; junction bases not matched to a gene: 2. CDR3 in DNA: TGTGCCAGCAGGCGGACAGGGAGCACAGATACGCAGTATTTT. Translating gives CASRRTGSTDTQYF.

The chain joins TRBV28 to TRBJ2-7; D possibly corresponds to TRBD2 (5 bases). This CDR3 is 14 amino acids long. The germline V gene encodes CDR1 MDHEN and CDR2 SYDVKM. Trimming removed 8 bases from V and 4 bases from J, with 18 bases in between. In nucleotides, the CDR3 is TGTGCCAGCGTATCAGCTAGCTTGCGGTACGAGCAGTACTTC. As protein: CASVSASLRYEQYF.

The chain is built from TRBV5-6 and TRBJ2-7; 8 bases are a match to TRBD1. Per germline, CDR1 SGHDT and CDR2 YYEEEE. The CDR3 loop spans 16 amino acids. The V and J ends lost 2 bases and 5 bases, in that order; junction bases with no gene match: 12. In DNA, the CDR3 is TGTGCCAGCAGCTTCAGGGGGCGAGTAATTCCGGACGAGCAGTACTTC. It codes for CASSFRGRVIPDEQYF. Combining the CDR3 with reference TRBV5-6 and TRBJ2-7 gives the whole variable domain DAGVTQSPTHLIKTRGQQVTLRCSPKSGHDTVSWYQQALGQGPQFIFQYYEEEERQRGNFPDRFSGHQFPNYSSELNVNALLLGDSALYLCASSFRGRVIPDEQYFGPGTRLTVT.

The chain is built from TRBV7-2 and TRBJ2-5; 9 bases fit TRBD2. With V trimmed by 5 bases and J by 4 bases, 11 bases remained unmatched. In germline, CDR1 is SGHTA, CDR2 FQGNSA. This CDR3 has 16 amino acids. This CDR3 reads CASSPDGTSTRETQYF. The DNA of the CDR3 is TGTGCCAGCAGCCCAGACGGGACTAGCACCAGAGAGACCCAGTACTTC.

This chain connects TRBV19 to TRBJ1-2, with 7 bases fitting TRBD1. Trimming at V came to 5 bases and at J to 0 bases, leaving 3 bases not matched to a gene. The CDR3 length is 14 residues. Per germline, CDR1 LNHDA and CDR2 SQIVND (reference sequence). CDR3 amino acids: CASSVGTANYGYTF. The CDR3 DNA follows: TGTGCCAGTAGTGTAGGGACAGCTAACTATGGCTACACCTTC.

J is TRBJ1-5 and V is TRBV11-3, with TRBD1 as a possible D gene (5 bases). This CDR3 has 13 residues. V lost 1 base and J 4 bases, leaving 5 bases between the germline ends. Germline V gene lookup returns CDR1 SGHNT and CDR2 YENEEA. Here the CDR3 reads CASSLAGNQPQHF. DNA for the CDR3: TGTGCCAGCAGCTTAGCAGGGAATCAGCCCCAGCATTTT.

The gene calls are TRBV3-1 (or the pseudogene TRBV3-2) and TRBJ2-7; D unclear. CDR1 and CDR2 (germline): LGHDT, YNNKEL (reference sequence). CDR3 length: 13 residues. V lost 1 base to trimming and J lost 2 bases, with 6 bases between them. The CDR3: CASSQGSAYEQYF. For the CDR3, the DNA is TGTGCCAGCAGCCAAGGGTCAGCCTACGAGCAGTACTTC.

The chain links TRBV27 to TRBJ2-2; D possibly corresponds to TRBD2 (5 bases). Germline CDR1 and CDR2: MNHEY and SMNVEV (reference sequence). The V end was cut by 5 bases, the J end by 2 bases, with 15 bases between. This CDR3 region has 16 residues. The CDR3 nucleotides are TGTGCCAGCAGTCCACTAGACAAGGGTAACACCGGGGAGCTGTTTTTT. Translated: CASSPLDKGNTGELFF.

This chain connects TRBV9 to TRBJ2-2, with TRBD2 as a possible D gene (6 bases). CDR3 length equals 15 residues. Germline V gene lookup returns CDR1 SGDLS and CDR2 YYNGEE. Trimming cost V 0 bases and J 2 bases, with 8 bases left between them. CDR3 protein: CASSVGGVNTGELFF. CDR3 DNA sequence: TGTGCCAGCAGCGTAGGGGGGGTTAACACCGGGGAGCTGTTTTTT.

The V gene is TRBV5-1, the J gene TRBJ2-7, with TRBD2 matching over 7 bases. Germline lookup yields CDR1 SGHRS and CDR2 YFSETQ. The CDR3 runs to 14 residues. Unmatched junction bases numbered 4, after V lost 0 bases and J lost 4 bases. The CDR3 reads CASSLDVGGYEQYF. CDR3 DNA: TGCGCCAGCAGCTTGGATGTGGGGGGGTACGAGCAGTACTTC.

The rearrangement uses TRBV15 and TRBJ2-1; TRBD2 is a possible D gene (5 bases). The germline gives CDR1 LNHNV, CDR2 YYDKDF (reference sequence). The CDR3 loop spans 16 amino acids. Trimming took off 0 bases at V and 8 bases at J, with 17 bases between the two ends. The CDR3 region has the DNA TGTGCCACCAGCAGAGAGAGGGCCTCCCGTTGGGATGAGCAGTTCTTC. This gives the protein CATSRERASRWDEQFF.

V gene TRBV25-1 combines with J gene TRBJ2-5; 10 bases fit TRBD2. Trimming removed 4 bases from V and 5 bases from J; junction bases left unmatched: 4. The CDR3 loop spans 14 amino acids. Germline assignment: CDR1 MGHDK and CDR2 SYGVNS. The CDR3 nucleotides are TGTGCCAGCAGTGGAGCGGGGGGGCCGGAGACCCAGTACTTC. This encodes CASSGAGGPETQYF.

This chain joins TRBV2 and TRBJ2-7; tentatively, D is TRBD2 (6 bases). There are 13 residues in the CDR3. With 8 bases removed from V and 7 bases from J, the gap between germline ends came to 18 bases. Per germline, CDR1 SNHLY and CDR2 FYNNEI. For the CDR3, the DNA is TGTGCCAGCGGCGGGGACCGGCAGGGAGAGCAGTACTTC. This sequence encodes CASGGDRQGEQYF.

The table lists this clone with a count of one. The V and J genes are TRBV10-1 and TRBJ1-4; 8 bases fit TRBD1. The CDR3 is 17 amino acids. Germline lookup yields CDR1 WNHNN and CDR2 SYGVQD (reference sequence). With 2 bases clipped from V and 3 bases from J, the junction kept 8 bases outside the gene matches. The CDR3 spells CASSEIGRGRPNEKLFF. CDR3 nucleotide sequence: TGCGCCAGCAGTGAGATCGGCAGGGGGCGACCTAATGAAAAACTGTTTTTT.

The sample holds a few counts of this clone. The CDR3 DNA reads TGTGCCAGTAGTCCTGGGGCAGGACGGGGGGTTAGCAATCAGCCCCAGCATTTT. This translates into CASSPGAGRGVSNQPQHF. This chain uses TRBV19 with TRBJ1-5; TRBD1 is a possible D gene (5 bases). The V end was cut by 5 bases, the J end by 0 bases, with 20 bases between. Germline loops: CDR1 LNHDA, CDR2 SQIVND (reference sequence). The CDR3 has 18 amino acids.

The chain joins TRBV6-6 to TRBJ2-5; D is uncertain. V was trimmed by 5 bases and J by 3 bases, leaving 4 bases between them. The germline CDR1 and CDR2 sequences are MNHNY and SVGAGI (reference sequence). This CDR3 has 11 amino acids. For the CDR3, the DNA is TGTGCCAGCAGTAACAAAGAGACCCAGTACTTC. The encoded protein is CASSNKETQYF.

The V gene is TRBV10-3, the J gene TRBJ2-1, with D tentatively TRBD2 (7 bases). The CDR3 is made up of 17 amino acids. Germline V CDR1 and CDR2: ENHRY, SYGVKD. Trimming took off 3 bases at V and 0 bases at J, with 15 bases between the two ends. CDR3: CAISDRGASGSYNEQFF. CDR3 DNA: TGTGCCATCAGTGATCGGGGGGCTAGCGGCTCCTACAATGAGCAGTTCTTC.

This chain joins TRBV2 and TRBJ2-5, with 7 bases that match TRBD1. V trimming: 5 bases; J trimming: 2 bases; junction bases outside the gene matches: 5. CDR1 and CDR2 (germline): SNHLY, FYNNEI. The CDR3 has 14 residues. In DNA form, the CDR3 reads TGTGCCAGCAGTTACGGGACAGCTCAAGAGACCCAGTACTTC. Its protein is CASSYGTAQETQYF.